This T cell receptor beta chain was profiled in a study of T cells expressing NK-cell markers. Study information: Eight donors were sequenced, of whom seven were HCMV-seropositive, while the remaining one was HCMV-seronegative. Findings and limits, study-wide: Roughly six donors showed dominant NKG2C+ clonotypes comprising about 1.0-8% of their CD8+ T cells.

Germline V gene data show CDR1 as MNHEY and CDR2 as SMNVEV (reference sequence). CDR3 length: 16 residues. Note on this clonotype: Its antigen is not known.

Scientists made TCR beta cDNA using 5'RACE template switching with UMIs. TCRdb reprocessed the 5' RACE reads and keeps a single row for each CDR3 protein, giving no DNA. This sample's clone table lists around 380,000 distinct CDR3 sequences. This receptor was taken from a woman aged 45-59 years in good health. The sequencing sample was made of blood T cells: a sorted CD56 or NKG2C T cell subset, CD4+ or CD8+ T cells, or bulk PBMC T cells (not recorded which). This sequence joins TRBV27 and TRBJ2-2; with no DNA, the TCRdb D assignment of TRBD2 cannot be verified. The CDR3 loop is CASSSVAGGPSGELFF.